This T cell receptor (beta chain) was found in a study of blood T cell repertoires in COVID-19. Overall study context: T cells, B-cell-depleted T cells, or PBMCs supplied cDNA or gDNA.

Clones were read by immunoSEQ multiplex PCR, and TCRdb kept only the in-frame ones, dropping some. The sample lists 210,000 or so clones, more than 70% seen once, with over 7% in the top ten. V was clipped by 4 bases and J by 3 bases, with 16 bases between them. The germline CDR1 and CDR2 sequences are SEHNR and FQNEAQ (reference sequence). The CDR3 extends over 15 amino acids. The sequenced sample consisted of PBMCs or T cells enriched from blood (not recorded which). The chain couples TRBV7-9 to TRBJ2-7, with D maybe TRBD2 (6 bases). This TCR was recovered from a woman aged 40 to 50 with acute COVID-19. CDR3 amino acids: CASSSFRGTDYEQYF. CDR3 in DNA: TGTGCCAGCAGCTCCTTTCGGGGGACCGACTACGAGCAGTACTTC.